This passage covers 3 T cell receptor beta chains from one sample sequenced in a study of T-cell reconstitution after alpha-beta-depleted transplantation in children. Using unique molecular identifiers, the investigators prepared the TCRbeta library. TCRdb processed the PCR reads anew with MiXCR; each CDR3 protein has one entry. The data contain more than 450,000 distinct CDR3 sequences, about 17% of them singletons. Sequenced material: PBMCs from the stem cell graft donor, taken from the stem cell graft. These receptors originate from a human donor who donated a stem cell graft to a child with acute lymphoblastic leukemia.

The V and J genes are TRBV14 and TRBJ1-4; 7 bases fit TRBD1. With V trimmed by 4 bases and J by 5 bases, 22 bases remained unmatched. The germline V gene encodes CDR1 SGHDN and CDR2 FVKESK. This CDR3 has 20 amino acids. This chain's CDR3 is CASSPTATRQGSAWNEKLFF. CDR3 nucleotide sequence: TGTGCCAGCAGCCCCACCGCTACCCGACAGGGCAGCGCCTGGAATGAAAAACTGTTTTTT.

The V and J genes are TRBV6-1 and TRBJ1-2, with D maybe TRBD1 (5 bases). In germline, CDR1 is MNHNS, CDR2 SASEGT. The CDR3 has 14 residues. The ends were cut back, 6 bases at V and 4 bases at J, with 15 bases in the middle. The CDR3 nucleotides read TGTGCCAGCAGGGGCGGGACGGAAACCTATGGCTACACCTTC. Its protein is CASRGGTETYGYTF.

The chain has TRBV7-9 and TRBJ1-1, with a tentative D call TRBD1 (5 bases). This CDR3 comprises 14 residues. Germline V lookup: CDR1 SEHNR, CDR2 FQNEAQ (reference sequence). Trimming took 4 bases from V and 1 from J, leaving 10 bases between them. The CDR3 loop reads CASSSGNRNTEAFF. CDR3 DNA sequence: TGTGCCAGCAGCTCAGGGAACCGGAACACTGAAGCTTTCTTT.